One sample yielded the 30 T cell receptor beta chains listed below, sequenced in a study of blood T cell repertoires in COVID-19. Sequenced by immunoSEQ multiplex PCR; TCRdb stores in-frame clones only, minus some. The table lists approximately 69,000 clones, 80% to 90% of them singletons. Sequencing was carried out using peripheral blood. These receptors came from a woman between 65 and 79 years old with acute or convalescent COVID-19.

The CDR3 loop is CASSQPQGAKNIQYF. The DNA for the CDR3 is TGCGCCAGCAGCCAACCACAGGGAGCCAAAAACATTCAGTACTTC. The rearrangement joins TRBV4-1 to TRBJ2-4; tentative D call: TRBD1 (6 bases). The V gene lost 2 bases and the J gene lost 0 bases, with 8 bases spanning the gap. Per the germline V gene, CDR1 is MGHRA and CDR2 is YSYEKL. The CDR3 sequence is 15 residues long.

J is TRBJ2-3 and V is TRBV18; no clear D. Per germline, CDR1 KGHSH and CDR2 LQKENI. This CDR3 is 10 amino acids long. The V and J ends lost 9 bases and 6 bases respectively, with 7 bases between them. The CDR3 loop reads CASRADTQYF. DNA for the CDR3: TGTGCCAGTCGCGCCGATACGCAGTATTTT.

The chain has TRBV3-1 (or the pseudogene TRBV3-2) and TRBJ2-7; tentative D call: TRBD2 (5 bases). The CDR3 consists of 14 residues. Germline values: CDR1 LGHDT, CDR2 YNNKEL (reference sequence). Trimming took off 6 bases at V and 5 bases at J, with 17 bases between the two ends. CDR3 protein: CASRSLGRANEQYF. The CDR3 DNA follows: TGTGCCAGCAGGTCCCTTGGGAGAGCCAACGAGCAGTACTTC.

This sequence joins TRBV27 and TRBJ2-5; weak D call: TRBD2 (5 bases). Germline CDR1 is MNHEY and CDR2 is SMNVEV (reference sequence). This CDR3 spans 14 amino acids. The germline V and J ends were trimmed by 6 bases and 5 bases, with 16 bases remaining between them. The DNA of the CDR3 is TGTGCCAGCAGAAGTAGCGTTTGGGAGGAGACCCAGTACTTC. As protein: CASRSSVWEETQYF.

The chain links TRBV4-1 to TRBJ1-6, with 9 positions matching TRBD1. V lost 5 bases, J lost 6 bases, and 2 bases stayed unmatched. The CDR3 loop spans 14 amino acids. Germline V gene data show CDR1 as MGHRA and CDR2 as YSYEKL. CDR3 DNA: TGCGCCAGCAGCGGGGGACAGGGTAATTCACCCCTCCACTTT. It translates to CASSGGQGNSPLHF.

The chain uses TRBV6-5 and TRBJ1-5, with D hard to call. The CDR3 extends over 13 amino acids. Deletions cut 6 bases from V and 7 bases from J, with 13 bases between. CDR1 is MNHEY and CDR2 is SVGAGI in the germline V gene. CDR3 sequence: CASRSESRQPQHF. The CDR3 DNA reads TGTGCCAGCAGGAGCGAGAGTAGGCAGCCCCAGCATTTT.

The J gene is TRBJ2-3, the V gene TRBV11-2, with D tentatively TRBD1 (6 bases). Trimming pared 1 base from V and 8 bases from J, leaving 13 bases between. Germline loops: CDR1 SGHAT, CDR2 FQNNGV. The CDR3 contains 14 residues. In DNA form, the CDR3 reads TGTGCCAGCAGCTTAGCGGGGACACAGACTACGCAGTATTTT. This translates into CASSLAGTQTTQYF.

This chain connects TRBV5-1 to TRBJ1-1, with no clear D. Looked up from germline, CDR1 is SGHRS and CDR2 is YFSETQ. The germline V and J ends were trimmed by 7 bases and 1 base, with 17 bases remaining between them. The CDR3 covers 15 residues. The DNA for the CDR3 is TGCGCCAGCGGAGAAAGTAGCAATCCGAACACTGAAGCTTTCTTT. It translates to CASGESSNPNTEAFF.

The CDR3 DNA reads as TGTGCCAGCAGTGAAGGACAGGGGGCGACCCAGTACTTC. It is translated as CASSEGQGATQYF. The rearrangement links TRBV6-4 to TRBJ2-5, with 11 bases matching TRBD1. CDR3 length: 13 residues. The ends lost 3 bases at V and 7 bases at J; junction bases unmatched: 1. Germline V gives CDR1 MRHNA, CDR2 SNTAGT.

This clone has just a few counts. The chain links TRBV6-1 to TRBJ2-6, with 9 positions matching TRBD1. CDR1 is MNHNS and CDR2 is SASEGT in the germline V gene. J was trimmed by 0 bases and V by 4 bases; bases with no gene match: 4. The CDR3 consists of 17 residues. The CDR3, as DNA: TGTGCCAGCAGTGTGACAGGGGGGGCCTCTGGGGCCAACGTCCTGACTTTC. Residues: CASSVTGGASGANVLTF.

The chain uses TRBV5-5 and TRBJ1-3; 12 bases fit TRBD1. This CDR3 has 16 amino acids. CDR1 and CDR2 (germline): SGHKS, YYEKEE (reference sequence). J gave up 4 bases and V 4 bases, and 6 bases lay outside the gene matches. Written as DNA, the CDR3 is TGTGCCAGCAGCCCGGGACAGGGGGCTTTAGGAAACACCATATATTTT. Its protein product is CASSPGQGALGNTIYF.

This clone has a handful of counts. The chain is built from TRBV11-3 and TRBJ1-3, with a tentative D call TRBD1 (5 bases). The CDR3 extends over 14 amino acids. CDR1 and CDR2 from the germline V gene are SGHNT and YENEEA. The V end was cut by 4 bases, the J end by 2 bases, with 9 bases between. CDR3 sequence reads: CASSSAGTGNTIYF. The CDR3 coding sequence is TGTGCCAGCAGCTCGGCAGGGACTGGAAACACCATATATTTT. The entire variable domain, with the rest obtained from reference TRBV11-3 and TRBJ1-3, is as follows: EAGVVQSPRYKIIEKKQPVAFWCNPISGHNTLYWYLQNLGQGPELLIRYENEEAVDDSQLPKDRFSAERLKGVDSTLKIQPAELGDSAVYLCASSSAGTGNTIYFGEGSWLTVV.

The chain recombines TRBV4-1 with TRBJ2-5; D is possibly TRBD1 (5 bases). Germline values: CDR1 MGHRA, CDR2 YSYEKL. This CDR3 has 15 residues. Trimming cost V 1 base and J 6 bases, with 15 bases left between them. In DNA form, the CDR3 reads TGCGCCAGCAGCCAAGCCCCAGGGCAGGAAAAGACCCAGTACTTC. This translates into CASSQAPGQEKTQYF.

This chain joins TRBV5-5 and TRBJ1-5, with TRBD1 identical over 10 bases. The J segment lost 6 bases and the V segment lost 4 bases, leaving 7 bases of the junction unmatched. The CDR3 runs 15 residues. CDR1 SGHKS and CDR2 YYEKEE come from the germline V gene (reference sequence). This CDR3 reads CASSPGQGNRQPQHF. In DNA form, the CDR3 reads TGTGCCAGCAGCCCGGGACAGGGGAATCGTCAGCCCCAGCATTTT.

The chain carries TRBV18 and TRBJ1-3; a weak D match, TRBD1 (5 bases). The CDR3 has 15 amino acids. The ends were cut back, 5 bases at V and 0 bases at J, with 11 bases in the middle. CDR1 KGHSH and CDR2 LQKENI come from the germline V gene. CDR3 protein: CASSTRQISGNTIYF. The CDR3 DNA reads TGTGCCAGCTCAACTCGACAGATCTCTGGAAACACCATATATTTT.

This chain uses TRBV20-1 with TRBJ2-1, with D tentatively TRBD1 (5 bases). Trimming cost V 2 bases and J 7 bases, with 6 bases left between them. This CDR3 has 11 amino acids. The germline CDR1 and CDR2 sequences are DFQATT and SNEGSKA (reference sequence). CDR3 nucleotide sequence: TGCAGTGCTAGATCAGGGAATGAGCAGTTCTTC. It translates to CSARSGNEQFF.

The chain is built from TRBV5-1 and TRBJ2-3, with D uncertain. V was clipped by 4 bases and J by 2 bases, with 11 bases between them. Germline loops: CDR1 SGHRS, CDR2 YFSETQ. The CDR3 covers 14 residues. The CDR3 is CASSLSPFTDTQYF. The CDR3 nucleotides are TGCGCCAGCAGCCTATCCCCCTTCACAGATACGCAGTATTTT.

V and J are TRBV6-5 and TRBJ1-1, with TRBD1 as a possible D gene (5 bases). Germline assignment: CDR1 MNHEY and CDR2 SVGAGI. This CDR3 comprises 16 residues. Trimming stripped 0 bases from V and 1 base from J, with 12 bases between. CDR3 protein: CASSYSPDSANTEAFF. The CDR3 bases are TGTGCCAGCAGTTACTCACCAGACAGCGCGAACACTGAAGCTTTCTTT.

This clone was picked up a small number of times. The chain has TRBV11-2 and TRBJ1-2; 7 bases line up with TRBD1. The CDR3 has 15 residues. Germline V gene sequence: CDR1 SGHAT, CDR2 FQNNGV. V lost 4 bases to trimming and J lost 3 bases; unmatched junction nucleotides: 8. The chain's CDR3 is CASSSPGQSYYGYTF. As DNA, the CDR3 is TGTGCCAGCAGCTCGCCGGGACAGAGCTACTATGGCTACACCTTC. Supplemented by reference TRBV11-2 and TRBJ1-2, the full variable domain reads EAGVAQSPRYKIIEKRQSVAFWCNPISGHATLYWYQQILGQGPKLLIQFQNNGVVDDSQLPKDRFSAERLKGVDSTLKIQPAKLEDSAVYLCASSSPGQSYYGYTFGSGTRLTVV.

V gene TRBV28 combines with J gene TRBJ2-3; D is possibly TRBD2 (6 bases). This CDR3 comprises 15 residues. Trimming took off 5 bases at V and 0 bases at J, with 12 bases between the two ends. Germline CDR1 and CDR2: MDHEN and SYDVKM. As DNA, the CDR3 is TGTGCCAGCAGTCCTGGAGGGTATAGCACAGATACGCAGTATTTT. Translation gives CASSPGGYSTDTQYF.

This rearrangement joins TRBV6-6 to TRBJ2-3; a possible D gene is TRBD2 (6 bases). Germline assignment: CDR1 MNHNY and CDR2 SVGAGI (reference sequence). The CDR3 runs 13 residues. The ends were cut back, 6 bases at V and 4 bases at J, with 11 bases in the middle. In DNA, the CDR3 is TGTGCCAGCAGGGGACTTTTAGCAGATACGCAGTATTTT. Residues: CASRGLLADTQYF.

This clone was recorded a few times. This chain links TRBV5-6 with TRBJ1-5, with D possibly matching TRBD1 (5 bases). Germline V gives CDR1 SGHDT, CDR2 YYEEEE. The CDR3 spans 17 residues. Trimming stripped 1 base from V and 3 bases from J, with 17 bases between. The CDR3 spells CASSLSLNRLSNQPQHF. CDR3 nucleotides: TGTGCCAGCAGCTTGTCATTAAACAGGCTTTCCAATCAGCCCCAGCATTTT.

CDR3 in amino acids: CASSPLQGATEAFF. CDR3 DNA sequence: TGTGCCAGCAGCCCGTTACAGGGGGCCACTGAAGCTTTCTTT. The V gene is TRBV2, the J gene TRBJ1-1, with TRBD1 matching over 9 bases. Germline trimming cut 6 bases from V and 4 bases from J; bases unmatched to any gene: 6. This CDR3 spans 14 amino acids. CDR1 and CDR2 (germline): SNHLY, FYNNEI.

The chain couples TRBV6-5 to TRBJ2-6; D gene unclear. Germline V gives CDR1 MNHEY, CDR2 SVGAGI. The CDR3 extends over 14 amino acids. Trimming cost V 8 bases and J 0 bases, with 8 bases left between them. The CDR3, as DNA: TGTGCCAGCTTTCGACTCTCTGGGGCCAACGTCCTGACTTTC. Protein: CASFRLSGANVLTF.

The chain recombines TRBV3-1 (or the pseudogene TRBV3-2) with TRBJ2-3, with a possible D match to TRBD2 (5 bases). The germline V gene encodes CDR1 LGHDT and CDR2 YNNKEL (reference sequence). V was clipped by 4 bases and J by 0 bases, with 14 bases between them. This CDR3 comprises 16 residues. Here the CDR3 DNA reads TGTGCCAGCAGCCGCGCCAGCGGAAGCAGCACAGATACGCAGTATTTT. Its protein product is CASSRASGSSTDTQYF.

The V and J genes are TRBV3-1 (or the pseudogene TRBV3-2) and TRBJ2-3, with TRBD2 matching 8 bases. V lost 1 base and J lost 3; bases outside the gene matches: 9. The V gene's germline CDR1 is LGHDT and CDR2 YNNKEL (reference sequence). CDR3 length: 17 amino acids. CDR3 sequence: CASSQGASGGLTDTQYF. The CDR3 bases are TGTGCCAGCAGCCAAGGGGCCAGCGGGGGACTAACAGATACGCAGTATTTT.

V gene TRBV12-3 or TRBV12-4 combines with J gene TRBJ1-1; D not resolved. The V end was cut by 3 bases, the J end by 0 bases, with 5 bases between. The CDR3 is 13 amino acids. DNA for the CDR3: TGTGCCAGCAGTTTTTCGGTGAACACTGAAGCTTTCTTT. This codes for CASSFSVNTEAFF.

At least ten counts were recorded for this clone. The V call is TRBV27, the J call TRBJ2-7; 7 bases match TRBD1. CDR3 length: 13 residues. Germline trimming cut 2 bases from V and 3 bases from J; bases unmatched to any gene: 1. The germline V gene has CDR1 MNHEY and CDR2 SMNVEV (reference sequence). The CDR3, as DNA: TGTGCCAGCAGTTTAGGGGACAGCTACGAGCAGTACTTC. Residues: CASSLGDSYEQYF.

J is TRBJ2-7 and V is TRBV30, with D possibly TRBD2 on 5 matching bases. The ends were cut back, 2 bases at V and 2 bases at J, with 10 bases in the middle. The CDR3 is 13 amino acids. Germline loops: CDR1 GTSNPN, CDR2 SVGIG (reference sequence). The CDR3 here is CAWSRLATYEQYF. The CDR3 coding sequence is TGTGCCTGGAGTCGCTTAGCGACCTACGAGCAGTACTTC.

The rearrangement uses TRBV28 and TRBJ2-1; 13 nucleotides match TRBD2. V trimming: 5 bases; J trimming: 9 bases; junction bases outside the gene matches: 7. The CDR3 runs to 15 residues. The germline CDR1 and CDR2 sequences are MDHEN and SYDVKM. The CDR3 nucleotides are TGTGCCAGCAGTGTGACTAGCGGGAGGATTGGTGAGCAGTTCTTC. This encodes CASSVTSGRIGEQFF.